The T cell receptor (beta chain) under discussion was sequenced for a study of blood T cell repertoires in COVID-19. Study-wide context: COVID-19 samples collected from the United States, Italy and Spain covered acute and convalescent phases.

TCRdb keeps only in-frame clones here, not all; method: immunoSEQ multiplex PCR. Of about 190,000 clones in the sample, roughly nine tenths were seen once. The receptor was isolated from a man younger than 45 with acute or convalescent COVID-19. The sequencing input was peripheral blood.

The CDR3 DNA reads as TGTGCCAGCAGCTTAGCCAACAGGGGAATCACCGGGGAGCTGTTTTTT. Translation: CASSLANRGITGELFF. The chain carries TRBV7-6 and TRBJ2-2; TRBD1 matches 7 bases. This CDR3 region has 16 residues. The germline V gene has CDR1 SGHVS and CDR2 FNYEAQ. The ends lost 0 bases at V and 4 bases at J; junction bases unmatched: 5. The whole variable domain, filled in from reference TRBV7-6 and TRBJ2-2, reads GAGVSQSPRYKVTKRGQDVALRCDPISGHVSLYWYRQALGQGPEFLTYFNYEAQQDKSGLPNDRFSAERPEGSISTLTIQRTEQRDSAMYRCASSLANRGITGELFFGEGSRLTVL.